A selection of T cell receptor beta chains follows, all from one sample in a study of T cells in Graves' hyperthyroidism and ophthalmopathy. MiXCR, applied by TCRdb to the multiplex PCR reads, yields one record per CDR3 protein. The sample lists hundreds of thousands of distinct CDR3 sequences, 14% to 15% occurring once. Material: blood. These receptors were taken from a woman between 25 and 40 years old with Graves' hyperthyroidism. Each CDR3 is given with its conserved first and last residue. The order of the fields is clone size, J gene, V gene, D gene, CDR3 protein, CDR3 DNA. D genes are given only for firm matches. Some rows mark clone size as missing; the rest say once, few, many or name a class of expanded clone.

.	TRBJ2-1	TRBV6-2/TRBV6-3	TRBD2	CASSYEGLAGNYNEQFF	TGTGCCAGCAGTTACGAGGGACTAGCGGGAAACTACAATGAGCAGTTCTTC
.	TRBJ1-2	TRBV27	.	CAGSLRRENYGYTF	TGTGCCGGCAGTTTAAGGAGGGAGAACTATGGCTACACCTTC
.	TRBJ1-5	TRBV19	TRBD1	CASSAGRGHQPQHF	TGTGCCAGTAGTGCGGGGAGGGGGCATCAGCCCCAGCATTTT
many	TRBJ1-1	TRBV2	.	CASSDRANTEAFF	TGTGCCAGCAGTGACAGGGCGAACACTGAAGCTTTCTTT
.	TRBJ1-6	TRBV20-1	.	CSARGVATSPLHF	TGCAGTGCTAGGGGGGTGGCCACTTCACCCCTCCACTTT
few	TRBJ2-7	TRBV20-1	TRBD2	CSARDRLAVSYEQYF	TGCAGTGCTAGAGACCGACTAGCGGTCTCCTACGAGCAGTACTTC
many	TRBJ2-5	TRBV30	.	CAWSGGRRETQYF	TGTGCCTGGAGTGGGGGACGGCGGGAGACCCAGTACTTC
many	TRBJ2-1	TRBV7-2	.	CASSRPGSYNEQFF	TGTGCCAGCAGCAGGCCGGGTTCCTACAATGAGCAGTTCTTC
few	TRBJ2-7	TRBV12-3/TRBV12-4	.	CASSFLANSYEQHF	TGTGCCAGCAGTTTTTTGGCCAACTCCTACGAGCAGCACTTC
many	TRBJ2-6	TRBV15	TRBD2	CATSSPSGIPSGANVLTF	TGTGCCACCAGCAGTCCTAGCGGGATCCCCTCTGGGGCCAACGTCCTGACTTTC
few	TRBJ2-7	TRBV7-8	.	CASSVVGEPSYEQYF	TGTGCCAGCAGTGTGGTGGGCGAACCCTCCTACGAGCAGTACTTC
few	TRBJ1-4	TRBV15	TRBD1	CATSRDPPGGAGEKLFF	TGTGCCACCAGCAGAGACCCCCCAGGGGGCGCGGGGGAAAAACTGTTTTTT
many	TRBJ2-7	TRBV28	.	CASSFRGPSSYEQYF	TGTGCCAGCAGTTTCAGGGGACCAAGCTCCTACGAGCAGTACTTC
many	TRBJ2-7	TRBV20-1	TRBD2	CSSPGLAIYEQYF	TGCAGTTCCCCAGGACTAGCGATCTACGAGCAGTACTTC
many	TRBJ2-1	TRBV12-3/TRBV12-4	.	CASSNPSATPDNEQFF	TGTGCCAGCAGTAACCCAAGCGCTACCCCTGACAATGAGCAGTTCTTC
.	TRBJ2-1	TRBV7-8	TRBD1	CASSSGQGYEQFF	TGTGCCAGCAGCTCCGGACAGGGGTATGAGCAGTTCTTC
.	TRBJ2-7	TRBV27	TRBD1	CASSIGQAYEQYF	TGTGCCAGCAGTATAGGACAGGCCTACGAGCAGTACTTC
few	TRBJ2-6	TRBV29-1	TRBD2	CSVDNGGGRVLTF	TGCAGCGTTGATAACGGCGGGGGAAGAGTCCTGACTTTC
once	TRBJ1-5	TRBV20-1	.	CSARDFRHLYSNQPQHF	TGCAGTGCTAGAGACTTCCGACACCTTTATAGCAATCAGCCCCAGCATTTT
few	TRBJ1-6	TRBV12-3/TRBV12-4	.	CASSSRQVGNSPLHF	TGTGCCAGCAGTTCCCGACAGGTTGGAAATTCACCCCTCCACTTT
.	TRBJ2-1	TRBV2	TRBD2	CASNEAGSAYNEQFF	TGTGCCAGCAACGAAGCGGGAAGCGCCTACAATGAGCAGTTCTTC
many	TRBJ2-7	TRBV28	.	CASSTTTRVVKQYF	TGTGCCAGCAGTACGACTACACGGGTCGTCAAGCAGTACTTC
many	TRBJ1-1	TRBV9	.	CASSVGGKRDTEAFF	TGTGCCAGCAGCGTAGGTGGGAAAAGGGACACTGAAGCTTTCTTT
few	TRBJ2-2	TRBV5-1	.	CASSLDDGELFF	TGCGCCAGCAGCTTGGACGACGGGGAGCTGTTTTTT
many	TRBJ1-5	TRBV10-3	.	CAISEFRGGSNNQPQHF	TGTGCCATCAGTGAGTTTCGAGGGGGATCTAACAATCAGCCCCAGCATTTT
many	TRBJ1-1	TRBV18	.	CASSLSTGMYEAFF	TGTGCCAGCTCACTATCCACAGGGATGTATGAAGCTTTCTTT
few	TRBJ2-2	TRBV27	TRBD2	CASSQRGPNTGELFF	TGTGCCAGCAGTCAGCGGGGTCCGAACACCGGGGAGCTGTTTTTT
many	TRBJ1-1	TRBV18	.	CASSPTPGFETEAFF	TGTGCCAGCTCACCAACCCCGGGTTTCGAGACTGAAGCTTTCTTT
.	TRBJ2-1	TRBV18	.	CASSPQSYQNNEQFF	TGTGCCAGCTCACCTCAATCGTACCAAAACAATGAGCAGTTCTTC
many	TRBJ1-1	TRBV12-3/TRBV12-4	TRBD1	CASREGARTEAFF	TGTGCCAGCAGGGAGGGGGCGCGCACTGAAGCTTTCTTT
few	TRBJ2-7	TRBV5-1	.	CASSLPDSYEQYF	TGCGCCAGCAGCCTTCCCGACAGCTACGAGCAGTACTTC
few	TRBJ2-5	TRBV9	.	CASSVGGIGETQYF	TGTGCCAGCAGCGTAGGGGGGATCGGAGAGACCCAGTACTTC
few	TRBJ2-7	TRBV20-1	TRBD2	CSARGLAGNYEQYF	TGCAGTGCTAGGGGACTAGCGGGGAACTACGAGCAGTACTTC
few	TRBJ2-3	TRBV20-1	TRBD2	CSARRSASGTADTQYF	TGCAGTGCTAGAAGGTCGGCTAGCGGGACTGCGGATACGCAGTATTTT
.	TRBJ1-4	TRBV28	.	CASSALPNRATNEKLFF	TGTGCCAGCAGTGCGCTTCCGAACAGGGCAACTAATGAAAAACTGTTTTTT
many	TRBJ2-1	TRBV19	.	CASSVTSYNEQFF	TGTGCCAGCAGCGTAACGTCTTACAATGAGCAGTTCTTC
.	TRBJ2-7	TRBV19	.	CASSPHSFGGSSYEQYF	TGTGCCAGTAGTCCTCACTCTTTTGGGGGTTCATCCTACGAGCAGTACTTC
.	TRBJ2-7	TRBV29-1	TRBD2	CSVLTSGRIYEQYF	TGCAGCGTTTTGACTAGCGGGAGAATCTACGAGCAGTACTTC
.	TRBJ2-1	TRBV6-1	.	CASSPPRTGLDEQFF	TGTGCCAGCAGTCCACCCCGAACAGGTCTCGATGAGCAGTTCTTC
once	TRBJ2-7	TRBV28	.	CASSFRAPGSYEQYF	TGTGCCAGCAGTTTCAGGGCCCCAGGCTCCTACGAGCAGTACTTC
many	TRBJ1-1	TRBV5-1	.	CASSLGTVTMNTEAFF	TGCGCCAGCAGCCTAGGGACGGTTACCATGAACACTGAAGCTTTCTTT
many	TRBJ2-3	TRBV2	.	CASRRGGPTDTQYF	TGTGCCAGCAGGAGGGGGGGACCCACAGATACGCAGTATTTT
few	TRBJ1-5	TRBV7-9	TRBD1	CASSLAQGNQPQHF	TGTGCCAGCAGCTTAGCACAGGGGAATCAGCCCCAGCATTTT
.	TRBJ2-1	TRBV5-1	TRBD2	CASSLGWGRAPNEQFF	TGCGCCAGCAGCTTGGGATGGGGGAGGGCCCCCAATGAGCAGTTCTTC
many	TRBJ2-7	TRBV5-1	TRBD1	CASSPQDRVYEQYF	TGCGCCAGCAGCCCCCAGGACAGGGTTTACGAGCAGTACTTC
few	TRBJ2-5	TRBV20-1	TRBD2	CSARSSGRETQYF	TGCAGTGCTAGGTCTAGCGGGAGGGAGACCCAGTACTTC
.	TRBJ2-1	TRBV6-2/TRBV6-3	.	CASSSSGTREFF	TGTGCCAGCAGTTCCTCGGGGACTCGGGAGTTCTTC
many	TRBJ1-5	TRBV2	.	CASSTDGSNQPQHF	TGTGCCAGCAGTACCGACGGTAGCAATCAGCCCCAGCATTTT
few	TRBJ2-5	TRBV19	TRBD2	CASSIGTSGEETQYF	TGTGCCAGTAGTATAGGGACTAGCGGGGAAGAGACCCAGTACTTC
few	TRBJ1-2	TRBV10-2	.	CASSADFGTYYGYTF	TGCGCCAGCAGTGCGGACTTCGGGACGTACTATGGCTACACCTTC
many	TRBJ2-7	TRBV7-2	TRBD2	CASSEPGGTYEQYF	TGTGCCAGCAGCGAGCCGGGGGGTACCTACGAGCAGTACTTC
many	TRBJ1-4	TRBV11-2	.	CASRRDRSPNEKLFF	TGTGCCAGCAGACGTGACAGGTCCCCTAATGAAAAACTGTTTTTT
few	TRBJ2-7	TRBV4-2	.	CASSQSSGYEQYF	TGTGCCAGCAGCCAGTCCTCGGGGTACGAGCAGTACTTC
few	TRBJ1-3	TRBV28	.	CASSLPGGSQYF	TGTGCCAGCAGTCTCCCGGGGGGCTCCCAATATTTT
many	TRBJ2-7	TRBV3-1	.	CASSPLTDYEQYF	TGTGCCAGCAGCCCGTTGACGGACTACGAGCAGTACTTC
.	TRBJ1-1	TRBV20-1	TRBD1	CSAARTGGMNTEAFF	TGCAGTGCCGCCCGGACAGGGGGCATGAACACTGAAGCTTTCTTT
.	TRBJ2-1	TRBV20-1	TRBD2	CSARSSTSGNYNEQFF	TGCAGTGCTAGATCTTCGACTAGCGGGAACTACAATGAGCAGTTCTTC
many	TRBJ2-1	TRBV24-1	TRBD1	CATSDFRQGARDEQFF	TGTGCCACCAGTGATTTCCGGCAGGGGGCGCGGGATGAGCAGTTCTTC
.	TRBJ2-7	TRBV24-1	.	CATSDRREPYEQYF	TGTGCCACCAGTGATCGGCGGGAACCCTACGAGCAGTACTTC
few	TRBJ2-7	TRBV24-1	.	CVTSDRREPYEQYF	TGTGTCACCAGTGATCGGCGGGAACCCTACGAGCAGTACTTC